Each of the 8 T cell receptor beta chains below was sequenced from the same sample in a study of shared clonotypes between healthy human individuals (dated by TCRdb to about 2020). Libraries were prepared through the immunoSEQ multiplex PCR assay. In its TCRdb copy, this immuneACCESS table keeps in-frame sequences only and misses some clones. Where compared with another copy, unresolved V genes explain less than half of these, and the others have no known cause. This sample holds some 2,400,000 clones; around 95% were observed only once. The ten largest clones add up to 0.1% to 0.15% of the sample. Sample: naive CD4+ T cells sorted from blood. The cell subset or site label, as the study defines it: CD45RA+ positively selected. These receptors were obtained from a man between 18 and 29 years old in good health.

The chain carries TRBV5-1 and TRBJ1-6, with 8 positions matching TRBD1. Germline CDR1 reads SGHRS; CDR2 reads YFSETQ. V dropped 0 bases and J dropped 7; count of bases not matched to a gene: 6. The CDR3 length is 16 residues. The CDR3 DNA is TGCGCCAGCAGCTTGGAACAGGGGGTCTCCAATTCACCCCTCCACTTT. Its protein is CASSLEQGVSNSPLHF.

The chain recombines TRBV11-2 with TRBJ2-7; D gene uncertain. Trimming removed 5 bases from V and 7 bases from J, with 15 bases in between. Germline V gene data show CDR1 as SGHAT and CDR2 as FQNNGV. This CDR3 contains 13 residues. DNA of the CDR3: TGTGCCAGCAGCCTCTCGATCCGCTCGGAGCAGTACTTC. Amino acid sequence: CASSLSIRSEQYF.

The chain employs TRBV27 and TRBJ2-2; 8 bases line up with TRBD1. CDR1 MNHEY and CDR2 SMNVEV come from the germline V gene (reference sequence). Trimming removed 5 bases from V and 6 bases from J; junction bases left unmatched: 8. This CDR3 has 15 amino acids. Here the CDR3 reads CASSPTGAESGELFF. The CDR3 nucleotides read TGTGCCAGCAGTCCGACAGGGGCGGAGTCCGGGGAGCTGTTTTTT.

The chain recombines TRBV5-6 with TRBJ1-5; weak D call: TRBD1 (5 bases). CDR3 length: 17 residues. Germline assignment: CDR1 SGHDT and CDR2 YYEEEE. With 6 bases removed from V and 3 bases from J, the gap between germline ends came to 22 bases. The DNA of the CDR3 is TGTGCCAGCATGGCGCGAGGTGGGTCGGGGCTCAATCAGCCCCAGCATTTT. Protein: CASMARGGSGLNQPQHF.

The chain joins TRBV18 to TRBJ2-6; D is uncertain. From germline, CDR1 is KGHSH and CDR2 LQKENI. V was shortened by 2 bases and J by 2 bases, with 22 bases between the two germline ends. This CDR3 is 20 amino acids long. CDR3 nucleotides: TGTGCCAGCTCACCAAAATTAATGGTTGTTGGGGAAGCTGGGGCCAACGTCCTGACTTTC. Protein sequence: CASSPKLMVVGEAGANVLTF.

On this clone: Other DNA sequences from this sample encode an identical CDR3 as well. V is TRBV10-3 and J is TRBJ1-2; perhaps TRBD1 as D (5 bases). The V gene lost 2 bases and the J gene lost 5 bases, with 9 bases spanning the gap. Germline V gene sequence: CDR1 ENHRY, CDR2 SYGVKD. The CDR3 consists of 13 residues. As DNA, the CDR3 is TGTGCCATCAGTGAGGACAGTCCATATGGCTACACCTTC. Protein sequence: CAISEDSPYGYTF.

Here the CDR3 reads CASSPLDVSSGNTIYF. CDR3 in DNA: TGTGCCAGCTCACCTTTGGACGTAAGCTCTGGAAACACCATATATTTT. The gene calls are TRBV18 and TRBJ1-3; D unresolved. The CDR3 spans 16 residues. Germline V gives CDR1 KGHSH, CDR2 LQKENI. V lost 3 bases, J lost 0 bases, and 12 bases lay in between.

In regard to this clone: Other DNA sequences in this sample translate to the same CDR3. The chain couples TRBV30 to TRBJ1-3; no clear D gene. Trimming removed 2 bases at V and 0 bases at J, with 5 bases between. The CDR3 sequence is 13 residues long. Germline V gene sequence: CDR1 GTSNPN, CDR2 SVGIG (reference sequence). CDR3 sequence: CAWSRSSGNTIYF. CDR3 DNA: TGTGCCTGGAGTCGGAGCTCTGGAAACACCATATATTTT.